The sequence of this T cell receptor beta chain was determined in a study of blood T cells in healthy people across ages. This clonotype was seen a single time. After removal of 3 bases from V and 0 bases from J, the junction contained 5 bases not matched to a gene. The CDR3 covers 15 residues. Germline assignment: CDR1 DFQATT and CDR2 SNEGSKA (reference sequence). A second roughly 6 to 12 cycle PCR used barcoded and J-beta primers. Each CDR3 protein is one row after TCRdb ran MiXCR on the 5' RACE reads. The data contain 630,000 or so distinct CDR3 sequences, approximately 30% of them singletons. The receptor was derived from a woman of 80 years or more in good health. The chain carries TRBV20-1 and TRBJ2-7; 10 bases are a match to TRBD1. The sample taken for sequencing was blood. The CDR3 here is CSASVGQGGSYEQYF. In DNA form, the CDR3 reads TGCAGTGCTAGTGTTGGACAGGGGGGCTCCTACGAGCAGTACTTC.